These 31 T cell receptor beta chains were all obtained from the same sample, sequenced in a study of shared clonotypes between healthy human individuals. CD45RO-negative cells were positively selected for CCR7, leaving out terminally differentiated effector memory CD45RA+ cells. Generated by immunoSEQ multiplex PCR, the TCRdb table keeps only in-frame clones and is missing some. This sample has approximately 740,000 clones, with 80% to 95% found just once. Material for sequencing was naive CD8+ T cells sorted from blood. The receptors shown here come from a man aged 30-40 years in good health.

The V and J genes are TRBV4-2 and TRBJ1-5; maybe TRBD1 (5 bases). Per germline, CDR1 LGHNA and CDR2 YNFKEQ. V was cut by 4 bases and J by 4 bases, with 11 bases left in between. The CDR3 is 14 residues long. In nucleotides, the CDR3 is TGTGCCAGCAGCCTACGAAGGGGAAATCAGCCCCAGCATTTT. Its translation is CASSLRRGNQPQHF.

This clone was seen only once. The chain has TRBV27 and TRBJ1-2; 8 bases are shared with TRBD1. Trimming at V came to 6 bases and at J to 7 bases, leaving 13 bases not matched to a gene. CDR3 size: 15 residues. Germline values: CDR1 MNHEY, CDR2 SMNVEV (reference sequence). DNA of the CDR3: TGTGCCAGCAGGGACAGGGATAGAGCTACTGGTGGCTACACCTTC. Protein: CASRDRDRATGGYTF.

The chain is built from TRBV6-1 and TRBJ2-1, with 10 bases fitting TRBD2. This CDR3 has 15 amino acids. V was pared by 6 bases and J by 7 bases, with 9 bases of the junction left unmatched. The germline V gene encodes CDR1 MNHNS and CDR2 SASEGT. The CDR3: CASRGYLAGVNEQFF. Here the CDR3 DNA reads TGTGCCAGCAGGGGGTACCTAGCGGGAGTGAATGAGCAGTTCTTC.

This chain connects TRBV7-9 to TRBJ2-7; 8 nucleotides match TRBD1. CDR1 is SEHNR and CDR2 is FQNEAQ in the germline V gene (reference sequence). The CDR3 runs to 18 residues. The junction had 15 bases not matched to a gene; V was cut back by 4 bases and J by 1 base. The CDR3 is CASSSSPGTGHVSYEQYF. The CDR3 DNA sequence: TGTGCCAGCAGCTCAAGTCCCGGGACAGGACACGTTTCCTACGAGCAGTACTTC.

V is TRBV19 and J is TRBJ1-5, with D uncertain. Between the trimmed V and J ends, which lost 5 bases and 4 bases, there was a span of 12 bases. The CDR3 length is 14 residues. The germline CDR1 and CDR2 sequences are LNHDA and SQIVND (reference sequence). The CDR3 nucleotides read TGTGCCAGTAGTTTAATTGGGAGTAATCAGCCCCAGCATTTT. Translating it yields CASSLIGSNQPQHF.

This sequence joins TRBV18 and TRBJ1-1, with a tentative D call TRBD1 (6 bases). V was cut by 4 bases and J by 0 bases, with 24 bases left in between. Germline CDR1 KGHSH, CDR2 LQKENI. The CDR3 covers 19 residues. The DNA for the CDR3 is TGTGCCAGCTCACTAGCCCAGGGGAGAAGCGTAGCGATGAACACTGAAGCTTTCTTT. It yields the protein CASSLAQGRSVAMNTEAFF.

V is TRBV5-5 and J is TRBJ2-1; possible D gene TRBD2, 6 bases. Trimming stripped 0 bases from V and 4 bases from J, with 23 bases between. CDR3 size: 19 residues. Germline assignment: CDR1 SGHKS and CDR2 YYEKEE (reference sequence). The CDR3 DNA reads TGTGCCAGCAGCTTGGTATGGTTGGTGTTAGCGGAAGATTACAATGAGCAGTTCTTC. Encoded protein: CASSLVWLVLAEDYNEQFF.

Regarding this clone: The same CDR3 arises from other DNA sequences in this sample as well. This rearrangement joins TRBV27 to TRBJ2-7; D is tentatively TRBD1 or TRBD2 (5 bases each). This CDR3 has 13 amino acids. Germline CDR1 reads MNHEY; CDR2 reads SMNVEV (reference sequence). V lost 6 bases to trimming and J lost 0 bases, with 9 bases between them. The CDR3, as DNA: TGTGCCAGCAGGAGGGGCAGCTCCTACGAGCAGTACTTC. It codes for CASRRGSSYEQYF.

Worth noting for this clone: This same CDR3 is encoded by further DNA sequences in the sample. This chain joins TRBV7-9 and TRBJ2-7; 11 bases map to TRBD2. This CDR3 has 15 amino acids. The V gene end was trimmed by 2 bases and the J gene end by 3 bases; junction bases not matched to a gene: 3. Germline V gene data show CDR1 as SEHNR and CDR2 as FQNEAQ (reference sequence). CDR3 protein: CASSLPGTSGYEQYF. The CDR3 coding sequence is TGTGCCAGCAGCTTACCCGGGACTAGCGGCTACGAGCAGTACTTC.

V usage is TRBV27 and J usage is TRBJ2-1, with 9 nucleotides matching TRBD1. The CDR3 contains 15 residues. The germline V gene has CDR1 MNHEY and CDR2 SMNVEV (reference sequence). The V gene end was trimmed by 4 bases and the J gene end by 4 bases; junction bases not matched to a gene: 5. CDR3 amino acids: CASSWTGQGYNEQFF. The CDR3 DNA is TGTGCCAGCAGTTGGACCGGACAGGGGTACAATGAGCAGTTCTTC.

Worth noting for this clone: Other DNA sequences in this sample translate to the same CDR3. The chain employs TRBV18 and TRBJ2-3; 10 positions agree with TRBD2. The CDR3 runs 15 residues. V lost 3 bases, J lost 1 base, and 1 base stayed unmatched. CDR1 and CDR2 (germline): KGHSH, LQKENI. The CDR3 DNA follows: TGTGCCAGCTCACCCGGGACTAGCGGCACAGATACGCAGTATTTT. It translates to CASSPGTSGTDTQYF.

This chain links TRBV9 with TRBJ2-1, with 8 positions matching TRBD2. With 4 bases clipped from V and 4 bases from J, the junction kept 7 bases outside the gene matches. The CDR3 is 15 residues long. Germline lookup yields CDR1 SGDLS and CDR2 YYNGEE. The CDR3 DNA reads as TGTGCCAGCAGCACCACGGGACTAGGGTACAATGAGCAGTTCTTC. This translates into CASSTTGLGYNEQFF.

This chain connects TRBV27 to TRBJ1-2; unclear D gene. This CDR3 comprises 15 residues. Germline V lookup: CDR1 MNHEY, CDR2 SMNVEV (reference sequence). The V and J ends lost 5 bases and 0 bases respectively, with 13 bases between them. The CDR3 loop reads CASSPLGSPNYGYTF. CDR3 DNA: TGTGCCAGCAGTCCCCTTGGTTCCCCTAACTATGGCTACACCTTC.

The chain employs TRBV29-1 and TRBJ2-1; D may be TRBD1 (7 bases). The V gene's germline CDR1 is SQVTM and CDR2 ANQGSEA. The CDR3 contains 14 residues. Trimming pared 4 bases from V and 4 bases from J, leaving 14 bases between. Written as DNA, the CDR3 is TGCAGCGTTGTAGGGGGGACAGAGTACAATGAGCAGTTCTTC. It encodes CSVVGGTEYNEQFF.

CDR3 sequence (DNA): TGTGCCAGCAGAGGATATAGCGGGATTACAGATACGCAGTATTTT. The encoded protein is CASRGYSGITDTQYF. V is TRBV6-5 and J is TRBJ2-3; TRBD2 agrees at 8 bases. This CDR3 comprises 15 residues. Germline CDR1 MNHEY, CDR2 SVGAGI. The J segment lost 3 bases and the V segment lost 6 bases, leaving 8 bases of the junction unmatched.

The CDR3 DNA reads as TGTGCCAGCAGTTTAGACGGGCAGGGGGCGGAAAACACTGAAGCTTTCTTT. Translating gives CASSLDGQGAENTEAFF. The V and J genes are TRBV28 and TRBJ1-1; TRBD1 aligns across 8 bases. The CDR3 is made up of 17 amino acids. Germline values: CDR1 MDHEN, CDR2 SYDVKM. Trimming at V came to 2 bases and at J to 2 bases, leaving 10 bases not matched to a gene.

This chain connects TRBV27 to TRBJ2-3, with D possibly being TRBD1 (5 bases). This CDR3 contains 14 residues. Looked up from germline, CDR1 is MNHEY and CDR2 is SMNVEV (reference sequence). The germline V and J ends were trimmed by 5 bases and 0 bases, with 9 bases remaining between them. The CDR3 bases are TGTGCCAGCAGTGTCCGACAGAGCACAGATACGCAGTATTTT. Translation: CASSVRQSTDTQYF.

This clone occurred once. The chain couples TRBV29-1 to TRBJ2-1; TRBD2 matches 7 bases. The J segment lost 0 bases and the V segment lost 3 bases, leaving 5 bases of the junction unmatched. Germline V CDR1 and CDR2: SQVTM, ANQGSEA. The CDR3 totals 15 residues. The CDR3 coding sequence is TGCAGCGTTGACGGGCGGGGGAGCTCCTACAATGAGCAGTTCTTC. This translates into CSVDGRGSSYNEQFF.

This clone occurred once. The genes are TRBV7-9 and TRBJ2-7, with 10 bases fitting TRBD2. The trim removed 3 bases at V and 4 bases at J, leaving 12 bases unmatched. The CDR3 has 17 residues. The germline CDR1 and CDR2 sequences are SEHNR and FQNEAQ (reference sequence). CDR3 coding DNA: TGTGCCAGCAGCTTTTTGTCTAGCGGGAGTCTACGATACGAGCAGTACTTC. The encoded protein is CASSFLSSGSLRYEQYF.

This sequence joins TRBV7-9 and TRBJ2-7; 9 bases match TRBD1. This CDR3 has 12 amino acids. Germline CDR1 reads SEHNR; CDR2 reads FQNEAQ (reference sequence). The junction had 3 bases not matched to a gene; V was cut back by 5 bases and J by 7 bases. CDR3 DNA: TGTGCCAGCAGCCAGGGACAGGGAGAGCAGTACTTC. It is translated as CASSQGQGEQYF.

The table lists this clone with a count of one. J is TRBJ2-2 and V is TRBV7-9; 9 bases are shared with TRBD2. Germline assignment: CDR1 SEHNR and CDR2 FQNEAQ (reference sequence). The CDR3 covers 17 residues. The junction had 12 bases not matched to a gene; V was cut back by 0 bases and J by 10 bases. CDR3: CASSLAREGRFLLELFF. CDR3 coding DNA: TGTGCCAGCAGCTTAGCGCGGGAGGGCCGTTTCTTATTGGAGCTGTTTTTT.

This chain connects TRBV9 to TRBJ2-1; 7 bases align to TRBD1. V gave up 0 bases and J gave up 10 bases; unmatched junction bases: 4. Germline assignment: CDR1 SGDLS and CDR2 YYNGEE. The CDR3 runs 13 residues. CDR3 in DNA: TGTGCCAGCAGCGTAGAGACAGGGAACGAGCAGTTCTTC. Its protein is CASSVETGNEQFF.

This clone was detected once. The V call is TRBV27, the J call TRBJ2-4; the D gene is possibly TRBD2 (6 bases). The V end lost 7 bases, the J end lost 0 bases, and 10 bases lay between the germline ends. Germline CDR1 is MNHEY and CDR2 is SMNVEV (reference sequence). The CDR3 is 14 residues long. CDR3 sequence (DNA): TGTGCCAGCAAAGGGGAGGTAGCCAAAAACATTCAGTACTTC. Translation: CASKGEVAKNIQYF.

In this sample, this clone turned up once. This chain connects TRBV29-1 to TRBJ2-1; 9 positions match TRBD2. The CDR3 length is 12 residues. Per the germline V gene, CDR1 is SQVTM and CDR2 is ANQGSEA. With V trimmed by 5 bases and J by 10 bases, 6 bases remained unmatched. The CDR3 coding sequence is TGCAGCGTTCACCCTAGCGGGAACGAGCAGTTCTTC. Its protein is CSVHPSGNEQFF.

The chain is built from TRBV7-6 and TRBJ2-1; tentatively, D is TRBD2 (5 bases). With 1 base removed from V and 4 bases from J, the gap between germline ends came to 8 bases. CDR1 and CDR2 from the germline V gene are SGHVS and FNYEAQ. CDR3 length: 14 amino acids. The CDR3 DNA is TGTGCCAGCAGCTTAGAGTGGACTTACAATGAGCAGTTCTTC. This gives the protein CASSLEWTYNEQFF.

CDR3 sequence: CASIPGHPAEYNEQFF. The CDR3, as DNA: TGCGCCAGCATCCCCGGACACCCCGCGGAGTACAATGAGCAGTTCTTC. The chain recombines TRBV5-1 with TRBJ2-1; TRBD1 might be the D (5 bases). In germline, CDR1 is SGHRS, CDR2 YFSETQ. This CDR3 region has 16 residues. V dropped 6 bases and J dropped 4 bases, with 20 bases sitting between them.

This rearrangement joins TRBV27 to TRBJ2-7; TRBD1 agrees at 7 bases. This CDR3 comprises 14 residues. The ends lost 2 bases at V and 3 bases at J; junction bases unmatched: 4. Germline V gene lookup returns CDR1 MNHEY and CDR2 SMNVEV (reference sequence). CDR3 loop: CASSLDRALYEQYF. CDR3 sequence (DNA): TGTGCCAGCAGTTTAGACAGGGCCCTCTACGAGCAGTACTTC.

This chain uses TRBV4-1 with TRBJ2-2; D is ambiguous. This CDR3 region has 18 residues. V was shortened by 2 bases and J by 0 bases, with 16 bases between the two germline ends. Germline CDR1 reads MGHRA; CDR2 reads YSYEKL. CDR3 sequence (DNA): TGCGCCAGCAGCCAATACCCCTTTGGGGTCCCGAACACCGGGGAGCTGTTTTTT. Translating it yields CASSQYPFGVPNTGELFF.

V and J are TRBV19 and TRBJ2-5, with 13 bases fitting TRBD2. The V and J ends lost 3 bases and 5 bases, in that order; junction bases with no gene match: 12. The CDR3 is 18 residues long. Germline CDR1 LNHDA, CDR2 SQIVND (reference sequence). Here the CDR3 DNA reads TGTGCCAGTAGTATTGAACTAGCGGGAGGGCCGTCATGGGAGACCCAGTACTTC. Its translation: CASSIELAGGPSWETQYF.

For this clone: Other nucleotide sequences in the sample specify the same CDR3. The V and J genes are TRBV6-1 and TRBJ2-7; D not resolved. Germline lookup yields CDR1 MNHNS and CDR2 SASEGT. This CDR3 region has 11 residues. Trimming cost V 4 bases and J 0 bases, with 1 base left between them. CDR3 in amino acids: CASSGSYEQYF. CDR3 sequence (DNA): TGTGCCAGCAGTGGCTCCTACGAGCAGTACTTC.

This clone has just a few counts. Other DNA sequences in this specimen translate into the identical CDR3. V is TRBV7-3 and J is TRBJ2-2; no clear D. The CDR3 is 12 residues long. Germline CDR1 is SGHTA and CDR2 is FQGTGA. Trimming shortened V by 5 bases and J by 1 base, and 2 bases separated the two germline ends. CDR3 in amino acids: CASSLNTGELFF. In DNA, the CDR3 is TGTGCCAGCAGCCTGAACACCGGGGAGCTGTTTTTT.